This TCR beta chain was identified in a study of cytomegalovirus exposure and HLA in healthy donors (TCRdb year 2017). Study-level background: An earlier analysis of some 550 of the donors reported more than 250 Gb of sequence data and some 120 million unique TCR beta sequences from some 180 million T cells. About 280 gigabases of sequencing data and around 80 million unique TCR sequences made up an early release that covered several hundred HLA-typed donors. Of the roughly 430 genotyped donors, approximately 82% fell in the genetic ancestry cluster associated with self-reported Caucasian donors. The study was designed to test whether signatures of past pathogen exposure could be identified by cataloging public T cell receptors. The study profiled the T cell repertoires of approximately 700 subjects by immunosequencing and related them to cytomegalovirus serostatus. In addition to the first cohort of roughly 700 subjects, a separate validation cohort of under 150 different subjects was used. To predict cytomegalovirus infection status, the study brought together high-throughput TCR immunosequencing, statistical association of individual TCRs with disease status, and machine learning. A later analysis re-analyzed previously published TCR beta repertoires from roughly 630 donors and added high-resolution HLA genotyping to study TCR occurrence patterns. Rather than using new phenotypic data, the later analysis identified candidate immune exposures from TCR beta sequences and from how often those sequences occurred across donors. In an earlier analysis of 500 to 650 of the donors, high-throughput TCR beta sequencing was used to judge whether each TCR beta V gene segment behaved as functional or pseudogenic. Donor age, sex, ethnicity and CMV serostatus were compiled together with the repertoire data. In a later genetic analysis, genome-wide SNP genotypes for about 55% of the 666 donors were used, and that subset was treated as a discovery cohort. Every discovery cohort repertoire had been produced on one sequencing platform. HLA typing included class I and class II loci at four-digit resolution. The number of donors typed differed by locus, with roughly 620-630 for A, B, C, DRB1 and DQB1, roughly 520 for DQA1, under 610 for DPA1, and approximately 470 for DPB1. Several DR-DQ haplotypes were treated as single units for association and clustering because of strong linkage in the cohort. Among 350 to 400 genotyped donors of the cohort, an average of around 240,000 unique TCR beta nucleotide sequences were sequenced per donor, around a sixth of them non-productive. The full study reports these points: In a later analysis, most CMV-associated TCR beta chains were found to appear HLA-restricted, with HLA associations seemingly driven largely by CMV exposure. According to the authors, the approach could potentially be generalized to other disease states and immunological phenotypes. In vitro tests confirmed that a few of the cytomegalovirus-associated TCR beta chains recognize cytomegalovirus antigens. A later analysis reported that several top co-occurrence clusters appeared linked to parvovirus B19, influenza, CMV and Epstein-Barr virus. A further reported finding was that TCR beta sequences accurately predicted the HLA-A and HLA-B alleles for most subjects in the first cohort. Broadly in line with IMGT annotations, most TCR beta V segments showed up in productive rearrangements about 87% or about 30% of the time in an earlier analysis of some 590 of the donors. Correlated functional status among segregating V segments might be attributable to linkage disequilibrium, but an unknown experimental factor could not be ruled out. The cohort was sequenced for TCR beta chains only, and without alpha or paired-chain data the features that could be detected were limited. In a later analysis, TCR association rates were found to vary across HLA loci, with the most associated TCRs seen for DRB1 alleles and the fewest for HLA-C alleles. Because counts were too low, approximately 15 rarely observed V segments, including chromosome 9 orphons, were excluded from the earlier analysis of around 640 of the donors. A later genetic analysis associated a missense DCLRE1C variant with V-gene and J-gene trimming of TCR beta chains, and an independent cohort replicated the association. Sequencing depth was assumed to be roughly uniform across donors in the presence/absence analyses, though that assumption may not hold. Specific HLA alleles were associated with 15,000 to 20,000 TCR beta sequences at a false discovery rate of 0.05 in a later analysis. CMV serostatus was the only immune exposure information available for the cohort. Across donors, most TCR sequences were observed very rarely, whereas some public TCRs were present in many individuals. A later analysis found that HLA-associated TCR beta chains were more clonally expanded and had lower generation probabilities than equally common non-associated chains. A later genetic analysis reported fewer N-insertions in productive TCRs among donors in an Asian-associated ancestry cluster than the approximately 670-donor mean. The classifier was reported to diagnose cytomegalovirus status with high specificity and sensitivity in both the original and validation cohorts. Some IMGT-functional V segments, including TRBV6-2 and TRBV6-3, could not be distinguished by the 87-base-pair reads and were therefore excluded. When HLA alleles, especially DR and DQ, strongly co-occurred, attributing TCR associations to individual alleles was difficult. A group of highly shared sequence variants was considered likely to be a technical artifact of the sequencing pipeline. A total of about 180 TCR beta chains were listed by the study as associated with cytomegalovirus. HLA typing was unavailable for some donors at each locus, so association tests used only the typed subset.

In total, 630 or so healthy bone marrow donors made up the cohort. At the time of sampling, all cohort members were nominally healthy, though unrecorded immune exposures were likely present. The donor tested CMV seropositive and was one of the 289 seropositive cohort members. A peripheral blood sample was provided by each donor, and peripheral blood mononuclear cells were used for TCR beta sequencing. The Qiagen DNeasy Blood Extraction Kit was used to extract genomic DNA from the blood cell samples. Trimmed from V: 3 bases; trimmed from J: 4 bases; junction bases lacking a gene match: 3. Via the germline V gene (reference sequence), CDR1 is MNHEY and CDR2 SMNVEV. Taken from cysteine to phenylalanine, the CDR3 has 14 residues. Only the CDR3 region is kept as DNA, spanning 42 bases read in frame from base 1. The library was generated by the immunoSEQ multiplex PCR assay. A mixture of 60 forward primers for TCR Vbeta segments and 13 reverse primers for TCR Jbeta segments was used in the multiplex PCR. The CDR3 region of rearranged TCR beta genes was amplified from genomic DNA with a multiplex PCR assay. On the Illumina HiSeq System, the amplified TCR beta libraries were sequenced as 87-base-pair reads. Processing in the source paper ran as follows. A later analysis tallied 75 million to 95 million unique TCR beta chains across the approximately 670 repertoires, and about 12 million of those chains were shared by two or more donors. Raw reads were error-corrected and collapsed into unique sequences by a nearest-neighbor algorithm in which closely related sequences were merged to remove PCR and sequencing errors. Alignment of CDR3 sequences to IMGT reference sequences was used to assign V, D and J gene segments. For a sequence to be retained, at least a six-nucleotide match to both a V gene segment and a J gene segment was required. Rearrangements were classified as productive when the CDR3 lacked stop codons and remained in frame with V and J, and all other rearrangements were classified as non-productive. CDR3 was defined by IMGT convention, running from the second conserved V-encoded cysteine to the conserved J-encoded phenylalanine. Sequences without an unambiguous match to a single V gene segment were excluded from the earlier analysis of almost 600 of the donors. An earlier analysis of approximately 590 of the donors classified V segments as functional when productive rearrangements were above 56.7% and as segregating when the standard deviation between donors was above 5%. A statistical classification framework was built to diagnose cytomegalovirus status from the catalog of TCR beta chain sequences. In a later analysis, V and J genes were assigned by comparing TCR nucleotide sequences against IMGT/GENE-DB human TR gene sequences. Using the TCRdist pipeline, a later analysis assigned CDR3 sequences along with most-parsimonious VDJ recombination scenarios. In a later analysis, every TCR beta chain was defined by the combination of its CDR3 amino acid sequence and its V-gene family, and reads without a unique V-gene family were dropped. To address suspected cross-contamination and a sequencing artifact, a later analysis removed 550 to 750 highly shared, low-generation-probability nucleotide sequences. In a later analysis, a clonal expansion index was calculated for each public chain from normalized within-repertoire ranks of inferred template counts. In a later analysis, generation probabilities were computed with a VDJ recombination model fitted to out-of-frame rearrangements, and the resulting probabilities were checked against IGoR. In a later analysis, hypergeometric tests were used to score TCR-TCR, TCR-HLA and TCR-CMV co-occurrence, with a repertoire-size bias correction applied to TCR pairs. In a later analysis, false discovery rates were estimated by permuting HLA or CMV assignments 20 times. In a later analysis, co-occurring TCRs were grouped using DBSCAN, with TCRdist sequence similarity added in when clustering inside HLA-allele-positive subsets. For co-occurrence clustering, repertoires with fewer than 30,000 or more than 120,000 public chains were excluded, along with 4 to 6 repertoires with anomalous nucleotide sharing. TCRdb retrieved this table from immuneACCESS and kept in-frame rearrangements only. Not all clones are present; in checked studies, unresolved V genes account for under half, and no reason is known for the remainder. Clone size and the V and J calls come from that table; the DNA yielded D and trimming. Within this sample are tens of thousands of clones, with around 80% of them counted one time only. The ten largest clones take up approximately 3.2% of the sample.

A note on this clone: Its antigen has not been determined. It has no much larger one-base neighbor in the sample; base qualities were not kept.

The chain employs TRBV27 and TRBJ2-7, and 10 bases in between align with TRBD2. The specimen was PBMCs. This TCR was recovered from a man aged 50-60 years in good health and CMV-seropositive. The CDR3 loop reads CASSFEREGYEQYF. Here is the DNA: TGTGCCAGCAGTTTTGAGCGGGAGGGGTACGAGCAGTACTTC.